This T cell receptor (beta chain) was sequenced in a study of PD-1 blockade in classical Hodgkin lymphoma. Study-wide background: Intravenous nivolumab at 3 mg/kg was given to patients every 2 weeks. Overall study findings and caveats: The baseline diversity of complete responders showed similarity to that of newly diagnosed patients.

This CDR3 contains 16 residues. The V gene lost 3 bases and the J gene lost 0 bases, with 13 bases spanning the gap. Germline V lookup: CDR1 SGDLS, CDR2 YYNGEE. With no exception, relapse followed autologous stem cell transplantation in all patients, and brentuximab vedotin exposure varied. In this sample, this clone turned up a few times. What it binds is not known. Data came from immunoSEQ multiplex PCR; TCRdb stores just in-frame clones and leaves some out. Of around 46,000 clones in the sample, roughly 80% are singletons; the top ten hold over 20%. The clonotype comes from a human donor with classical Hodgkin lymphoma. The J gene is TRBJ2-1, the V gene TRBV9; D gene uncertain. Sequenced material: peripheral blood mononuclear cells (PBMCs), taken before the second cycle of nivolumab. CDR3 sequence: CASSGGLGGSYNEQFF. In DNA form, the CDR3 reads TGTGCCAGCAGCGGAGGTCTAGGCGGCTCCTACAATGAGCAGTTCTTC. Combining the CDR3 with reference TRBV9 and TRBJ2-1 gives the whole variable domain DSGVTQTPKHLITATGQRVTLRCSPRSGDLSVYWYQQSLDQGLQFLIQYYNGEERAKGNILERFSAQQFPDLHSELNLSSLELGDSALYFCASSGGLGGSYNEQFFGPGTRLTVL.